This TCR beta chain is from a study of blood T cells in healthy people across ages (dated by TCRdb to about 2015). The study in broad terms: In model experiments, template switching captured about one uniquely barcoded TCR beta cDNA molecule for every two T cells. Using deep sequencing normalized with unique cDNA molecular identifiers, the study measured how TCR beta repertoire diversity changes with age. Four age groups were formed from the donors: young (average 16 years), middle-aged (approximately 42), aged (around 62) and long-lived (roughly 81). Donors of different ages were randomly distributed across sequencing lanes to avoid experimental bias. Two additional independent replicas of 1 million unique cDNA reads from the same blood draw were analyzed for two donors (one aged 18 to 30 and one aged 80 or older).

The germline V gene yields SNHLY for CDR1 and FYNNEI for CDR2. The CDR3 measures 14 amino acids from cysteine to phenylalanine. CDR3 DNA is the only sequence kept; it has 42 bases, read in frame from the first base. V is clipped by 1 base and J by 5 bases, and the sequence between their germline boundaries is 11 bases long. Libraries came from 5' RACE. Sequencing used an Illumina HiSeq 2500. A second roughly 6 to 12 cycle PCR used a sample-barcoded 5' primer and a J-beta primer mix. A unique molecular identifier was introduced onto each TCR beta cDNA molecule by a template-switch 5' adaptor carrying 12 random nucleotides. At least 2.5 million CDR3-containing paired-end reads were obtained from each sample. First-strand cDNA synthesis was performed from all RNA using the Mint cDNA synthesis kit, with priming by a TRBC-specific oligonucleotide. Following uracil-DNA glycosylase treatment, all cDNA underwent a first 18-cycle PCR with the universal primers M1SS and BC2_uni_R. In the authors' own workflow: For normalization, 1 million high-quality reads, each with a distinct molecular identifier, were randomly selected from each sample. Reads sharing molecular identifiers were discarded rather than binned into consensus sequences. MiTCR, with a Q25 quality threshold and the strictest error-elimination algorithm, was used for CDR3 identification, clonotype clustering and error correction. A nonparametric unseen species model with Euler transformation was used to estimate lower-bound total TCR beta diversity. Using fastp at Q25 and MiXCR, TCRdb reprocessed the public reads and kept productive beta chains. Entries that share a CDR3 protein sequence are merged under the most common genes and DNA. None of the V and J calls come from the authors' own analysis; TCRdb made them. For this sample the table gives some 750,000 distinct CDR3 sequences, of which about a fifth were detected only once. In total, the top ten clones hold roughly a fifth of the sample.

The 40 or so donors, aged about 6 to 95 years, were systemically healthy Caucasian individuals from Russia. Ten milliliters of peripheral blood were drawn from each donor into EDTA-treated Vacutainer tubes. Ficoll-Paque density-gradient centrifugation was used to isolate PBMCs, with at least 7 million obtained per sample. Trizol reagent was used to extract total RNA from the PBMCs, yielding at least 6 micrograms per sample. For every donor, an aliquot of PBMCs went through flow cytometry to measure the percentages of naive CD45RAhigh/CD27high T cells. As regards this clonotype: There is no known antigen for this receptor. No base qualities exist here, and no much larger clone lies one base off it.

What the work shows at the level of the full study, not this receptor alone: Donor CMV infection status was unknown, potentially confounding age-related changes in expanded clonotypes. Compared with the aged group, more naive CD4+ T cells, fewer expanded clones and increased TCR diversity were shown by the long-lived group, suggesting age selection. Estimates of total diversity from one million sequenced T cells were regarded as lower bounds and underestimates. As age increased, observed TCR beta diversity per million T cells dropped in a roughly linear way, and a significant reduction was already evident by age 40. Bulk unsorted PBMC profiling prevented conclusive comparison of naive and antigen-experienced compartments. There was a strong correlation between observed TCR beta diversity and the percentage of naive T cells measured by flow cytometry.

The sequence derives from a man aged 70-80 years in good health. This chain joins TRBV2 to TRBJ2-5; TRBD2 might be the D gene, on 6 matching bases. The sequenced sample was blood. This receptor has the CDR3 CASSEEAGRETQYF. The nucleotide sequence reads TGTGCCAGCAGTGAAGAGGCGGGGAGGGAGACCCAGTACTTC. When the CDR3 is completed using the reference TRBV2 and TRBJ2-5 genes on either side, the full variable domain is EPEVTQTPSHQVTQMGQEVILRCVPISNHLYFYWYRQILGQKVEFLVSFYNNEISEKSEIFDDQFSVERPDGSNFTLKIRSTKLEDSAMYFCASSEEAGRETQYFGPGTRLLVL.